This T cell receptor beta chain was documented in a study of CD8 T cells in Susac syndrome. RNA, at about 0.45 to 1 ug, was reverse transcribed with random hexamers. It was immunoSEQ multiplex PCR that amplified TCR beta CDR3 across 54 Vbeta and 13 Jbeta. In TCRdb, the immunoSEQ multiplex PCR reads were re-called with MiXCR into one record per CDR3 protein. The sample consists of under 250,000 distinct CDR3 sequences, 93% of them appearing once. The CDR3 extends over 14 amino acids. Germline-derived CDR1 and CDR2 are DFQATT and SNEGSKA (reference sequence). Trimming took 3 bases from V and 6 from J, leaving 15 bases between them. Included as multiple sclerosis controls were treatment-naive patients who had stable or active relapsing-remitting disease.

The sequence was collected from a human donor with multiple sclerosis. The sample was CD4+ T cells from PBMCs. The J gene is TRBJ1-5, the V gene TRBV20-1; D call uncertain. CDR3 sequence reads: CSAREGNSGQPQHF. CDR3 bases: TGCAGTGCTAGGGAGGGAAACTCGGGTCAGCCCCAGCATTTT.